This T cell receptor (beta chain) is from a study of OX40 agonist ivuxolimab in advanced cancers. Turning to the study itself: Every 2 weeks, patients got intravenous ivuxolimab at one of six dose levels (0.01-10 mg/kg). Age averaged around 59 years (range roughly 23 to 80), and 82.7% were male. Partial responses were observed in three patients, of whom one had hepatocellular carcinoma and two had cutaneous melanoma.

The length of the CDR3 is 14 residues. Germline CDR1 reads SGHNT; CDR2 reads YENEEA. V was trimmed by 4 bases and J by 2 bases, leaving 10 bases between them. At baseline, cycle 4 day 1, and cycle 7 day 1, blood was sampled. The repertoire was sequenced with immunoSEQ multiplex PCR; TCRdb's copy has only in-frame clones and lacks some. Of more than 45,000 clones in the sample, approximately 84% are singletons; the top ten hold 4% to 6%. The genes are TRBV11-3 and TRBJ2-3, with unresolved D. This sample comprised CD4+ or CD8+ T cells sorted from blood, obtained in a trial of the OX40 agonist ivuxolimab. This sequence was found in an adult with an advanced solid tumor such as melanoma, head and neck, liver or kidney cancer. Here the CDR3 DNA reads TGTGCCAGCAGCTCTACTATGCACACAGATACGCAGTATTTT. This gives the protein CASSSTMHTDTQYF. Full variable domain (missing parts from reference TRBV11-3 and TRBJ2-3): EAGVVQSPRYKIIEKKQPVAFWCNPISGHNTLYWYLQNLGQGPELLIRYENEEAVDDSQLPKDRFSAERLKGVDSTLKIQPAELGDSAVYLCASSSTMHTDTQYFGPGTRLTVL.